This record looks at one T cell receptor beta chain sequence and its context. Its cognate antigen is unknown. This specimen belongs to a study of T-cell memory formation after mild COVID-19. The study's findings and limits: A second wave expanding day 15 to 37 was CD4+-biased; contracting clones were balanced. Second-wave clones that peaked on day 37 lacked confirmed SARS-CoV-2 specificity.

With 0 bases clipped from V and 2 bases from J, the junction kept 5 bases outside the gene matches. The CDR3 loop spans 15 amino acids. Germline values: CDR1 SGDLS, CDR2 YYNGEE. Constant-segment-primed 5'RACE gave TCR alpha and TCR beta cDNA libraries with sample barcodes and UMIs. TCRdb independently ran MiXCR on the 5' RACE reads; one entry per CDR3 protein. The table shows under 400,000 distinct CDR3 sequences, with 20% to 25% occurring only once. Material for sequencing was PBMCs or a T cell subset sorted from them (not recorded which). The chain recombines TRBV9 with TRBJ2-7; 7 nucleotides match TRBD2. The TCR originated in an adult woman who had mild COVID-19 (a few samples of this study predate the infection). Cell type and time point are not known. The CDR3 region has the DNA TGTGCCAGCAGCGTAGCTGGAGCGGGAACCTACGAGCAGTACTTC. Its translation is CASSVAGAGTYEQYF.